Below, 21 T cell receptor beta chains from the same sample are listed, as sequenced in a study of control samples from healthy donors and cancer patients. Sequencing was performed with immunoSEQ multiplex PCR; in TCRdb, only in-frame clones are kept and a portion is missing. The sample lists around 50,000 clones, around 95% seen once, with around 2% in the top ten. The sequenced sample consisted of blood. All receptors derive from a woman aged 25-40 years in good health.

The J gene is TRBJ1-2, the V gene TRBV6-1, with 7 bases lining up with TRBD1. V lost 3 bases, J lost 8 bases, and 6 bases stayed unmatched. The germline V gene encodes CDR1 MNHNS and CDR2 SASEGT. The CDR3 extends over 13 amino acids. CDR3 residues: CASSETTGEGYTF. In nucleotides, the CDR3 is TGTGCCAGCAGTGAGACTACAGGGGAGGGCTACACCTTC.

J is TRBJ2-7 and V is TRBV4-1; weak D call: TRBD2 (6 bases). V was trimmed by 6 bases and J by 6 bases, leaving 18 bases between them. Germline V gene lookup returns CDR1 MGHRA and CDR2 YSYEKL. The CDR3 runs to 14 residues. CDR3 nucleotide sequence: TGCGCCAGCAGACCTCTAGCGTCCCGCGGCGAGCAGTACTTC. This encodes CASRPLASRGEQYF.

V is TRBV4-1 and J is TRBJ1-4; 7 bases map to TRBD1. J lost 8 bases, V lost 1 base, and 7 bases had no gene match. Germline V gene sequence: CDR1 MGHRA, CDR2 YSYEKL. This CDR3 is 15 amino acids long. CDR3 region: CASSQAGGGLEKLFF. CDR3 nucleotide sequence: TGCGCCAGCAGCCAAGCAGGGGGAGGTTTGGAAAAACTGTTTTTT.

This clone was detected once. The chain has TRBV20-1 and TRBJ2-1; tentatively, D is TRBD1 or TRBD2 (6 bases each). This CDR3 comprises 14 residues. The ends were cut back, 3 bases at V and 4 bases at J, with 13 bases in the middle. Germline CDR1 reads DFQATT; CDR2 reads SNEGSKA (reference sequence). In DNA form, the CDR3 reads TGCAGTGCTAGTGGGGGGCGGGGTTACAATGAGCAGTTCTTC. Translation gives CSASGGRGYNEQFF.

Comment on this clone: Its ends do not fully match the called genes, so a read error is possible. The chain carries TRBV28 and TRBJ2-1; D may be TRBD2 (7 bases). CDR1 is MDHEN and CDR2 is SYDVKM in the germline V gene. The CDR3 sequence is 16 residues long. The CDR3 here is CAGSLEGDKAGHRQFF. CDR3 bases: TGTGCCGGCAGCCTTGAGGGGGATAAAGCGGGACACAGACAGTTCTTC.

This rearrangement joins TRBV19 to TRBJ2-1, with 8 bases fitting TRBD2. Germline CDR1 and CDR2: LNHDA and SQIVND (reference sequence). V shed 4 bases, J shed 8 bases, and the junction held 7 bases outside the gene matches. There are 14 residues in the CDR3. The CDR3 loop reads CASSRRTSTHEQFF. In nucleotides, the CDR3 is TGTGCCAGTAGTAGGAGGACTAGCACCCATGAGCAGTTCTTC.

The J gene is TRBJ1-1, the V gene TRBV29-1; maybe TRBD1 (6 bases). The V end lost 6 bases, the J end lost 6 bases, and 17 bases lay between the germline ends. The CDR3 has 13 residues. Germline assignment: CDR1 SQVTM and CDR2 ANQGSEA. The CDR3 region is CSVAPQGLAEAFF. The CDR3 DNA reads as TGCAGCGTGGCCCCACAGGGTTTGGCTGAAGCTTTCTTT. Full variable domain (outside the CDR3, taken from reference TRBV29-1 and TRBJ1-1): SAVISQKPSRDICQRGTSLTIQCQVDSQVTMMFWYRQQPGQSLTLIATANQGSEATYESGFVIDKFPISRPNLTFSTLTVSNMSPEDSSIYLCSVAPQGLAEAFFGQGTRLTVV.

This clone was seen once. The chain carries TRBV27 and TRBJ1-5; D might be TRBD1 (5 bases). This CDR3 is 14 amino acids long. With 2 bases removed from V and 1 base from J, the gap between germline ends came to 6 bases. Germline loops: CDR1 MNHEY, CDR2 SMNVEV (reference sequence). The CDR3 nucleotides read TGTGCCAGCAGTTTACCAGGGAGCAATCAGCCCCAGCATTTT. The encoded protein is CASSLPGSNQPQHF.

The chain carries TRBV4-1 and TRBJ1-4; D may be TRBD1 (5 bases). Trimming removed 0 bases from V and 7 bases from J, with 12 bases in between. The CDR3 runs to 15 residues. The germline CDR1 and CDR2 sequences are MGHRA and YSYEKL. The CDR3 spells CASSQELKGSEKLFF. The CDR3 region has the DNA TGCGCCAGCAGCCAAGAGTTAAAGGGGAGTGAAAAACTGTTTTTT.

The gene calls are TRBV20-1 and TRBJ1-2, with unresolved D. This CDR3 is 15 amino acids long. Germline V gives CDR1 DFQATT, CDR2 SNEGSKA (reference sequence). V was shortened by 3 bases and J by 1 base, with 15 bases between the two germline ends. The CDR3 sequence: CSASDVAPVNYGYTF. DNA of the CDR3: TGCAGTGCTAGTGATGTAGCACCGGTTAACTATGGCTACACCTTC.

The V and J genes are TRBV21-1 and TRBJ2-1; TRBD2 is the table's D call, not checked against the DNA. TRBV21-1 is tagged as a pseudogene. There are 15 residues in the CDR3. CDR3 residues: CASTTDGSSYNEQFF. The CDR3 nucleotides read TGTGCCAGCACCACAGACGGGAGCTCCTACAATGAGCAGTTCTTC.

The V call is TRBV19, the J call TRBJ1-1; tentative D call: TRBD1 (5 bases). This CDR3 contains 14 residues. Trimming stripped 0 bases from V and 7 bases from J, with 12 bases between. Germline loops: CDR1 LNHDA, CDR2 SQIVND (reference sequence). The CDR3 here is CASSIDLGAVEAFF. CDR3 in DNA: TGTGCCAGTAGTATAGACCTTGGGGCAGTTGAAGCTTTCTTT. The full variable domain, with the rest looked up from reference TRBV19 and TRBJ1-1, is DGGITQSPKYLFRKEGQNVTLSCEQNLNHDAMYWYRQDPGQGLRLIYYSQIVNDFQKGDIAEGYSVSREKKESFPLTVTSAQKNPTAFYLCASSIDLGAVEAFFGQGTRLTVV.

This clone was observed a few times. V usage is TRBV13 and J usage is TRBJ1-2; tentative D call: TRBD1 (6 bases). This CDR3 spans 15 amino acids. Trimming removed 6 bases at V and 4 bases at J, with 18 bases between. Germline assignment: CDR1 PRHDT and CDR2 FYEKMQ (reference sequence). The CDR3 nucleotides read TGTGCCAGCAGATCCACAGGGACTTCACTCTATGGCTACACCTTC. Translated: CASRSTGTSLYGYTF.

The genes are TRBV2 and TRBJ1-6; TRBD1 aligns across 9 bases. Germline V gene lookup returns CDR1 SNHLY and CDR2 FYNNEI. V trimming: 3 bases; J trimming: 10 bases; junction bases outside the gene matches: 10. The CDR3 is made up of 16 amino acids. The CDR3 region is CASSDHPRDRVSPLHF. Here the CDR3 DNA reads TGTGCCAGCAGTGACCACCCCCGGGACAGGGTCTCACCCCTCCACTTT.

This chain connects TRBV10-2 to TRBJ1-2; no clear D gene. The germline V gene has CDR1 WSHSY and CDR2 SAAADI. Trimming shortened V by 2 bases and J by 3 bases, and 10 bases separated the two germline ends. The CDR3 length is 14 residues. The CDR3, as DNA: TGCGCCAGCAGTGAGGTCGGACTTTACTATGGCTACACCTTC. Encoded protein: CASSEVGLYYGYTF.

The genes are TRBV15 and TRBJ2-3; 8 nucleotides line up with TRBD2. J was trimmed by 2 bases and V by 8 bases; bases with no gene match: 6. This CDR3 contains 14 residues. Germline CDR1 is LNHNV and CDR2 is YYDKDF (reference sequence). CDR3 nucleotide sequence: TGTGCCACCGCAAGCGGGAGATACACAGATACGCAGTATTTT. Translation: CATASGRYTDTQYF.

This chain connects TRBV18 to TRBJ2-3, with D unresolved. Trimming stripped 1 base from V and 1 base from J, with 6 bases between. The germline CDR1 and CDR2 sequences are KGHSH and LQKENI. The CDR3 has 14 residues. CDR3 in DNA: TGTGCCAGCTCACCACGCGGAGGCACAGATACGCAGTATTTT. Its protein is CASSPRGGTDTQYF.

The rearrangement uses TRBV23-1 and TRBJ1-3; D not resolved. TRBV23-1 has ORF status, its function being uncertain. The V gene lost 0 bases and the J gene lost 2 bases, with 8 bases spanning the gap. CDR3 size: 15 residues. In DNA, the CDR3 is TGCGCCAGCAGTCAATCGACTACAACTGGAAACACCATATATTTT. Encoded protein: CASSQSTTTGNTIYF.

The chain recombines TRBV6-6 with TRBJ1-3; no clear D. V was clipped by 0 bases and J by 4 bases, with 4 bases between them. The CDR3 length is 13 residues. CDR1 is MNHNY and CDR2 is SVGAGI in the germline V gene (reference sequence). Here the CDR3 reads CASSYSRGNTIYF. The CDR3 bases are TGTGCCAGCAGTTACTCGAGAGGAAACACCATATATTTT.

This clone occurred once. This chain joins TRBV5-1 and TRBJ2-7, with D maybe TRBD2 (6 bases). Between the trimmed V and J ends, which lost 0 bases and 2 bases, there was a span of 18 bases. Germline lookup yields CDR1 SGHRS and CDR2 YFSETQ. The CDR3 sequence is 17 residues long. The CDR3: CASSLEVGGTPAYEQYF. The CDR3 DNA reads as TGCGCCAGCAGCTTGGAAGTTGGGGGGACCCCGGCCTACGAGCAGTACTTC.

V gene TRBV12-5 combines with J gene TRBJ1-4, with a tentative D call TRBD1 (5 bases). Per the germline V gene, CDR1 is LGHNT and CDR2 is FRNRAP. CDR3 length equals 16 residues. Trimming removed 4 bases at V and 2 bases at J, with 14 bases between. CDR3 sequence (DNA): TGTGCTAGTGGTTCATACGACAGCGGTACTAATGAAAAACTGTTTTTT. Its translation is CASGSYDSGTNEKLFF.